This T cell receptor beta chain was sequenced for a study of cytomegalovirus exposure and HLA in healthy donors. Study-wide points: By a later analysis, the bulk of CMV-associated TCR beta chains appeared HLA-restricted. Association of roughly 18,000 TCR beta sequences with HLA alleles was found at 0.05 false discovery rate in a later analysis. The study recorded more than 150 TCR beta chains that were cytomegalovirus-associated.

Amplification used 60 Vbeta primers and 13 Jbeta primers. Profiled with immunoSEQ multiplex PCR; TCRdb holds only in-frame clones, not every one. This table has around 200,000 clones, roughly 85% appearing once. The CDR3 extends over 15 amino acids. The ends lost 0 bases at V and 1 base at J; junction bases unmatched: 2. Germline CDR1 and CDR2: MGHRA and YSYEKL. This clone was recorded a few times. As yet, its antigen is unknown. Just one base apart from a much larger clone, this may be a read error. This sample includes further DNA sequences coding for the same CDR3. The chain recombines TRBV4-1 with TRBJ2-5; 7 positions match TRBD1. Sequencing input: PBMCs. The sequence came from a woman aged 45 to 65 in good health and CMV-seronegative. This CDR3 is CASSQDRQGQETQYF. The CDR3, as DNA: TGCGCCAGCAGCCAAGATCGACAGGGCCAAGAGACCCAGTACTTC.